These T cell receptor beta chains were read from a single sample in a study of CD8 T cells in ankylosing spondylitis. One entry per CDR3 protein results from TCRdb running MiXCR on the 5' RACE reads. The sample holds around 6,700 distinct CDR3 sequences, about 3% seen once. The sample taken for sequencing was blood, either unsorted or a sorted T cell fraction (not recorded which). The source is a female donor with ankylosing spondylitis or in good health (not recorded which). Each CDR3 is given with its conserved first and last residue. Each record gives: CDR3 length, V gene, clone size, D gene, J gene, CDR3 protein, CDR3 DNA. D genes are given only for firm matches. Clone size is given as once, few or many counts, or a class when the clone is expanded.

15	TRBV9	many	NA	TRBJ2-7	CASSPNSGSAYEQYF	TGTGCCAGCAGCCCGAATTCGGGGAGCGCCTACGAGCAGTACTTC
15	TRBV9	many	TRBD1	TRBJ1-3	CASSATGGTGNTIYF	TGTGCCAGCAGCGCCACAGGGGGGACTGGAAACACCATATATTTT
13	TRBV9	many	NA	TRBJ2-5	CASSGPSDRFQYF	TGTGCCAGCAGCGGACCCTCGGACCGTTTCCAGTACTTC
13	TRBV9	many	TRBD2	TRBJ2-1	CASTSGSYNEQFF	TGTGCCAGCACTAGCGGCTCCTACAATGAGCAGTTCTTC
14	TRBV9	many	TRBD2	TRBJ2-1	CASSRGLADNEQFF	TGTGCCAGCAGCAGGGGACTAGCTGACAATGAGCAGTTCTTC
17	TRBV9	medium-sized	NA	TRBJ2-6	CASSVFASSSGANVLTF	TGTGCCAGCAGCGTATTTGCTTCGAGCTCTGGGGCCAACGTCCTGACTTTC
17	TRBV9	many	TRBD1	TRBJ1-3	CASSLTGALISGNTIYF	TGTGCCAGCAGCCTGACAGGGGCTCTAATCTCTGGAAACACCATATATTTT
14	TRBV9	many	NA	TRBJ1-1	CASSVMSGGTEAFF	TGTGCCAGCAGCGTAATGTCGGGGGGCACTGAAGCTTTCTTT
15	TRBV9	many	TRBD2	TRBJ2-1	CASSRTSGPYNEQFF	TGTGCCAGCAGTAGAACTAGCGGACCATACAATGAGCAGTTCTTC
14	TRBV9	many	NA	TRBJ2-1	CASSVVDGYNEQFF	TGTGCCAGCAGCGTAGTAGATGGGTACAATGAGCAGTTCTTC
14	TRBV9	many	NA	TRBJ2-1	CASSVGGLGNEQFF	TGTGCCAGCAGCGTCGGGGGGCTCGGCAATGAGCAGTTCTTC